This T cell receptor beta chain was captured in a study of blood T cells in healthy people across ages. PCR was performed a second time for roughly 7 to 11 cycles using a sample-barcoded 5' primer and a J-beta primer mix. TCRdb fed the 5' RACE reads into MiXCR, producing one record per CDR3 protein. The repertoire holds approximately 690,000 distinct CDR3 sequences, with about 43% as singletons. With 4 bases removed from V and 8 bases from J, the gap between germline ends came to 15 bases. The CDR3 loop spans 14 amino acids. CDR1 and CDR2 (germline): SGHVS, FNYEAQ. This clonotype has just a few counts.

The sample comprised blood. The clonotype comes from a man older than 75 in good health. The rearrangement joins TRBV7-6 to TRBJ2-4; possibly TRBD1 or TRBD2 for D (5 bases each). DNA of the CDR3: TGTGCCAGCAGCTATAGGACTCAAGGGGACATTCAGTACTTC. It translates to CASSYRTQGDIQYF.